A single sample gave rise to the 4 T cell receptor beta chains below, sequenced in a study of T-cell reconstitution after alpha-beta-depleted transplantation in children. Unique molecular identifiers featured in how the TCRbeta library was prepared. TCRdb re-called the PCR reads with MiXCR, one entry per CDR3 protein. The repertoire consists of around 800,000 distinct CDR3 sequences, with roughly 16% occurring once and the leading ten covering approximately 5%. The material was PBMCs, mostly from graft donor cells, obtained 360 days after TCRalphabeta/CD19-depleted stem cell transplant. The receptors come from a male patient under 18 who had a stem cell transplant for acute lymphoblastic leukemia, so the T cells may come from the graft donor.

Many counts were recorded for this clonotype. The CDR3 loop reads CASSFGDKDTQYF. The CDR3 DNA is TGCGCCAGCAGCTTCGGGGATAAGGATACGCAGTATTTT. V gene TRBV5-1 combines with J gene TRBJ2-3; maybe TRBD2 (5 bases). The length of the CDR3 is 13 residues. The germline CDR1 and CDR2 sequences are SGHRS and YFSETQ. Trimming shortened V by 2 bases and J by 6 bases, and 10 bases separated the two germline ends. Using reference TRBV5-1 and TRBJ2-3 for the parts outside the CDR3, the full variable domain is KAGVTQTPRYLIKTRGQQVTLSCSPISGHRSVSWYQQTPGQGLQFLFEYFSETQRNKGNFPGRFSGRQFSNSRSEMNVSTLELGDSALYLCASSFGDKDTQYFGPGTRLTVL.

This clonotype was counted only a few times. This sequence joins TRBV6-5 and TRBJ1-6; 10 bases are shared with TRBD1. The ends lost 4 bases at V and 6 bases at J; junction bases unmatched: 9. The germline CDR1 and CDR2 sequences are MNHEY and SVGAGI. The CDR3 spans 17 residues. The CDR3 DNA is TGTGCCAGCAGTTTCACGAGACAGGGGGCCGGTAATTCACCCCTCCACTTT. Translating gives CASSFTRQGAGNSPLHF.

There are a few counts of this clonotype. The chain carries TRBV29-1 and TRBJ2-3; tentative D call: TRBD1 (5 bases). Germline V gene lookup returns CDR1 SQVTM and CDR2 ANQGSEA. This CDR3 has 15 residues. V was clipped by 4 bases and J by 0 bases, with 14 bases between them. The DNA of the CDR3 is TGCAGCGTTGGGTGGGGCAAGACTAGCACAGATACGCAGTATTTT. It codes for CSVGWGKTSTDTQYF.

The chain has TRBV27 and TRBJ1-5; tentatively, D is TRBD1 (5 bases). This CDR3 is 16 amino acids long. V was cut by 0 bases and J by 3 bases, with 12 bases left in between. Germline V gene sequence: CDR1 MNHEY, CDR2 SMNVEV (reference sequence). CDR3 in amino acids: CASSLSGRLFNQPQHF. The CDR3 DNA reads as TGTGCCAGCAGTTTATCGGGACGTCTATTCAATCAGCCCCAGCATTTT.